This TCR beta chain was recorded in a study of T cell clonotyping in hematopoietic cell transplantation (dated by TCRdb to about 2021). General notes on the study: Recipient samples taken before transplant were obtained following cytoreduction. In the study, 135 blood samples were gathered from 30 to 40 consecutive transplant recipients and their related donors. Recruitment of patients ran from 2015 to early 2017, and follow-up continued until late 2020 or until death. The paper's findings and limits, for the study overall: The sample size was limited, and CD4 and CD8 repertoire contributions could not be separated because cells were not sorted. Broader TCR repertoire diversity after transplant was predicted by Inverse Simpson Index values from donors and from recipients before transplant. After transplant, TCR diversity in recipients dropped, and pathologically expanded clonotypes climbed progressively between day 30 and day 180. Recipient repertoires showed only a small fraction of overlap with donor repertoires, and over 95% appeared de novo at the given depth.

The immunoSEQ assay, a bias-controlled multiplex PCR using V- and J-specific primers, was used to amplify TCR beta CDR3 regions from genomic DNA. In a second PCR step, the CDR3 amplicons were tagged with a proprietary barcode plus Illumina adapter sequences. CDR3 libraries were sequenced on an Illumina MiSeq instrument. The authors' pipeline ran thus. immunoSEQ Analyzer 3.0 was used for export and quality control, with R Bioconductor and Immunarch used for downstream analyses. Only productive rearrangements within the normalized downsampled data set were used in the calculation of repertoire metrics. In the normalized cohort, clonotypes with more than 5 templates were defined as pathologically expanded. The Inverse Simpson Index was used to measure repertoire diversity. CMV-specificity analyses were carried out on the non-normalized data set to capture all clonotypes. TCRdb provides this immuneACCESS table in a form limited to in-frame rearrangements. Some clones are lacking; in checked studies, under half of them reflect an unresolved V gene, and why the rest are absent is not known. That table gives V, J and clone size, and the DNA gave D and trimming. Recorded for this sample are about 27,000 clones; 60% to 80% of them occurred a single time. The ten largest clonotypes hold around 6.3% of the sample.

About this clone itself: Its antigen is unknown. There are no base qualities to consult, and no much larger clone falls within one base.

This sample's time point label indicates: recipient sample about 28 days before transplant, after cytoreduction. Blood from recipients was drawn about 28 days before transplant and again at days 30, 100 and 180 after transplant. Nuclei Lysis Solution was used to extract genomic DNA from fresh or cryopreserved unfractionated peripheral blood mononuclear cells. This specimen consisted of peripheral blood mononuclear cells, obtained before stem cell transplant. The sequence came from a man in his fifties with myelodysplastic syndrome. Some clones in this sample may be carry-over from other donors' samples.

The sequence in DNA is TGTGCCAGCAGTTACCGAGGACAGGGGACGTACGAGCAGTACTTC. Its translation reads: CASSYRGQGTYEQYF. Recombination joined TRBV6-5 with TRBJ2-7; 9 nucleotides in the junction match TRBD1. CDR1 and CDR2 are read off the germline V gene as MNHEY and SVGAGI. From its cysteine to its phenylalanine, the CDR3 spans 15 amino acids. Only the CDR3 portion is preserved as DNA: 45 bases, with reading frame beginning at the first base. V lost 2 bases and J lost 4 bases, and the count of bases not matched to a germline gene is 6.